This T cell receptor (beta chain) stems from a study of cytomegalovirus exposure and HLA in healthy donors. Overall study findings and caveats: Clusters of TCRs from the first cohort tended to co-occur in the 120 or so validation repertoires (as a later analysis found). Many donors shared some public TCRs, even though most TCR sequences were rare. Specific recognition of CMV antigens was confirmed in vitro for a few chains (all CMV-associated).

Details on this clone: The antigen is undetermined.

The data were produced by immunoSEQ multiplex PCR, yet TCRdb's version contains in-frame clones alone and is incomplete. Of 100,000 to 150,000 clones in the sample, about 96% were seen once. Sequenced material: PBMCs. This clonotype was sampled from a man aged 18 to 35 in good health and CMV-seronegative.

CDR3 nucleotide sequence: TGTGCCAGCAGTTACGGACAGGGTCGGGAAAAACTGTTTTTT. Translating gives CASSYGQGREKLFF. The chain links TRBV5-4 to TRBJ1-4; 8 bases fit TRBD1. Germline loops: CDR1 SGHNT, CDR2 YYREEE (reference sequence). This CDR3 has 14 residues. The V and J ends lost 5 bases and 8 bases, in that order; junction bases with no gene match: 8.